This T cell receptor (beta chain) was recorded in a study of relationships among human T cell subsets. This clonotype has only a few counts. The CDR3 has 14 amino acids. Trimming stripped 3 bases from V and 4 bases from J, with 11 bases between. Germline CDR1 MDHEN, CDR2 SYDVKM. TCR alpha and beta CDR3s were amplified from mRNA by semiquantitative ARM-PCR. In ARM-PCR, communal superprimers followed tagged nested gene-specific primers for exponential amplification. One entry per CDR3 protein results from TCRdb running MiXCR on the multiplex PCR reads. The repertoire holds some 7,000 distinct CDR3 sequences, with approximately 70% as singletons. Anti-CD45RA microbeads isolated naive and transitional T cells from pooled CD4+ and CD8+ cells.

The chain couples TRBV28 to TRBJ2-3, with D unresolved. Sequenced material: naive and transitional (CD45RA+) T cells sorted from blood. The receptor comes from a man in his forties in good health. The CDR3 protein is CASSFFTAADTQYF. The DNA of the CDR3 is TGTGCCAGCAGTTTTTTCACGGCTGCAGATACGCAGTATTTT.